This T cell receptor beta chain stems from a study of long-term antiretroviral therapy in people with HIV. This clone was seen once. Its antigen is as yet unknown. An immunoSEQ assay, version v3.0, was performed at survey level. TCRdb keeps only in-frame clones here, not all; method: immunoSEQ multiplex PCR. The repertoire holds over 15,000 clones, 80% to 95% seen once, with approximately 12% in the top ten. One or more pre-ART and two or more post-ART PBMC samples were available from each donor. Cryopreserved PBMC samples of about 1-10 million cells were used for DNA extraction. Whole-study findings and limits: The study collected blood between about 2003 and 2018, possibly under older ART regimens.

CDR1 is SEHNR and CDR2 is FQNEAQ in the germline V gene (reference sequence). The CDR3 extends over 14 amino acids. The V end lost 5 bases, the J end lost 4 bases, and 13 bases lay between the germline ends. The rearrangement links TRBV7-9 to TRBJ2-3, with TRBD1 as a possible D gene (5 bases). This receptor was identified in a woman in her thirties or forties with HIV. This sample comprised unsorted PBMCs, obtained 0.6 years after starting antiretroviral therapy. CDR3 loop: CASSPGPPADTQYF. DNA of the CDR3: TGTGCCAGCAGCCCAGGGCCTCCCGCAGATACGCAGTATTTT.